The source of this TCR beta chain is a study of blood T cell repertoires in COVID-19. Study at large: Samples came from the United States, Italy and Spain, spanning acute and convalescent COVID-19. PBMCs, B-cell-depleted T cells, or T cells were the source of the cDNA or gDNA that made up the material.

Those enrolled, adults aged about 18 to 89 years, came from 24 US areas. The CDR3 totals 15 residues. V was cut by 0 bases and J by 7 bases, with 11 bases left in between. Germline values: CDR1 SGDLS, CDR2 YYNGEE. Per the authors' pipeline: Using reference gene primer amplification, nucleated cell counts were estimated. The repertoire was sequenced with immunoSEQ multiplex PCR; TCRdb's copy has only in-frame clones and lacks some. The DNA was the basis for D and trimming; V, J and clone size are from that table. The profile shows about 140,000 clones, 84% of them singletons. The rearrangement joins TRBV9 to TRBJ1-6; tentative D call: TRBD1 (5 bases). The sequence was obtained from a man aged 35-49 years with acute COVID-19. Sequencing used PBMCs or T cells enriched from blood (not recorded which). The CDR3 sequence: CASSVGGPGNSPLHF. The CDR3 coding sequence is TGTGCCAGCAGCGTAGGCGGACCAGGGAATTCACCCCTCCACTTT.